This T cell receptor (beta chain) was captured by sequencing in a study of cytomegalovirus exposure and HLA in healthy donors. With respect to this clone: The antigen is not known.

Germline trimming cut 11 bases from V and 3 bases from J; bases unmatched to any gene: 12. The germline V gene has CDR1 MGHRA and CDR2 YSYEKL. The CDR3 extends over 15 amino acids. With 60 Vbeta and 13 Jbeta primers, the PCR was carried out. How the authors handled the data: A later analysis tallied some 84 million unique TCR beta chains, around 9.9 million of them shared. Repertoires were generated with immunoSEQ multiplex PCR, while TCRdb's copy carries only in-frame clones and drops some. That table furnishes V, J and clone size, whereas the DNA furnished D and trimming. The data hold 100,000 to 150,000 clones, with 15% observed a single time. The study's findings and limits: Presence/absence results assume similar sequencing depth per donor, which may not hold. Later work found most CMV-associated TCR beta chains apparently HLA-restricted. TCR beta chain V- and J-gene trimming was linked, in a later analysis, to a missense variant in DCLRE1C.

Material for sequencing was PBMCs. V is TRBV4-1 and J is TRBJ2-1; 8 bases are shared with TRBD2. The clonotype was recovered from a woman under 30 in good health and CMV-seronegative. The CDR3: CAPNRLAGYYNEQFF. In DNA form, the CDR3 reads TGCGCCCCCAATCGGCTAGCGGGCTACTACAATGAGCAGTTCTTC.